These T cell receptor beta chains were read from a single sample in a study of blood T cell repertoires in COVID-19. Method: immunoSEQ multiplex PCR; TCRdb's copy keeps in-frame clones and lacks some. Seen here are around 91,000 clones, around 79% observed once, and the top ten hold about a sixth. The sample was peripheral blood. These receptors came from an elderly woman with active or convalescent COVID-19. Both conserved end residues are part of each CDR3. A D gene is named only where the DNA matches it firmly. Rows give clone size only sometimes, using once, few, many, or a class for an expanded clone.

once	-	TRBV4-3	TRBJ2-1	CASSPGRLGDNEQFF	TGCGCCAGCAGCCCGGGTCGACTCGGGGACAATGAGCAGTTCTTC
-	-	TRBV29-1	TRBJ2-5	CSVLGTQETQYF	TGCAGCGTTCTTGGGACTCAAGAGACCCAGTACTTC
-	TRBD2	TRBV29-1	TRBJ2-5	CSGGLAGVLETQYF	TGCAGCGGGGGACTAGCGGGAGTTCTAGAGACCCAGTACTTC
-	TRBD1	TRBV5-4	TRBJ2-5	CASSTGTGVKTQYF	TGTGCCAGCAGCACCGGGACAGGGGTAAAGACCCAGTACTTC
-	TRBD1	TRBV28	TRBJ2-3	CASSSRGLTDTQYF	TGTGCCAGCAGTAGCAGGGGGCTCACAGATACGCAGTATTTT
-	TRBD1	TRBV19	TRBJ1-5	CASSLPGLGQGTNQPQHF	TGTGCCAGTAGTCTCCCAGGGCTGGGACAGGGTACCAATCAGCCCCAGCATTTT
-	-	TRBV10-3	TRBJ1-1	CAISPDSRSGTEAFF	TGTGCCATCAGTCCTGACAGCCGCAGTGGGACTGAAGCTTTCTTT
-	-	TRBV13	TRBJ2-1	CASREEGGTNEQFF	TGTGCCAGCAGAGAGGAGGGGGGGACGAATGAGCAGTTCTTC
-	-	TRBV4-2	TRBJ2-7	CASSLWRRALGLGQRGTYEQYF	TGTGCCAGCAGCCTCTGGAGGAGGGCTTTGGGCCTGGGACAGAGGGGGACCTACGAGCAGTACTTC
-	-	TRBV15	TRBJ2-3	CATSRGTEDIGTQYF	TGTGCCACCAGCAGAGGGACCGAGGACATTGGTACGCAGTATTTT
-	-	TRBV29-1	TRBJ1-1	CSVAQTQLEAFF	TGCAGCGTTGCACAGACCCAGCTGGAAGCTTTCTTT
-	TRBD2	TRBV19	TRBJ2-7	CASSRQRGSYEQYF	TGTGCCAGTAGTCGCCAGCGGGGCTCCTACGAGCAGTACTTC
-	-	TRBV6-5	TRBJ2-5	CASSPLTQETQYF	TGTGCCAGCAGTCCCTTGACACAAGAGACCCAGTACTTC
-	TRBD1	TRBV7-6	TRBJ2-7	CASSLPQGNPPYEQYF	TGTGCCAGCAGCTTGCCACAGGGGAATCCCCCCTACGAGCAGTACTTC
-	-	TRBV25-1	TRBJ1-4	CASSEYGANEKLFF	TGTGCCAGCAGTGAATATGGAGCTAATGAAAAACTGTTTTTT
-	-	TRBV20-1	TRBJ1-5	CSASAGGQPQHF	TGCAGTGCTAGTGCCGGAGGGCAGCCCCAGCATTTT
-	-	TRBV12-3/TRBV12-4	TRBJ1-1	CASGGRMNTEAFF	TGTGCCAGCGGCGGTCGTATGAACACTGAAGCTTTCTTT
-	TRBD2	TRBV11-1	TRBJ2-2	CASSSLAGGFTGELFF	TGTGCCAGCAGCAGTTTGGCGGGAGGTTTTACCGGGGAGCTGTTTTTT
-	-	TRBV5-4	TRBJ2-5	CASSLGPSFGQETQYF	TGTGCCAGCAGCTTGGGACCTTCTTTCGGGCAAGAGACCCAGTACTTC
-	-	TRBV2	TRBJ2-5	CASSEVSPQETQYF	TGTGCCAGCAGTGAAGTAAGCCCCCAAGAGACCCAGTACTTC
few	-	TRBV7-3	TRBJ1-6	CASSLLGGYNSPLHF	TGTGCCAGCAGCTTATTGGGGGGTTACAATTCACCCCTCCACTTT
few	-	TRBV27	TRBJ1-4	CASSSWEVREKLFF	TGTGCCAGCAGTTCTTGGGAGGTGAGGGAAAAACTGTTTTTT
-	TRBD1	TRBV5-1	TRBJ2-7	CASSLLGQGDEQYF	TGCGCCAGCAGCTTGTTGGGACAGGGGGACGAGCAGTACTTC
-	TRBD2	TRBV11-2	TRBJ2-7	CASSRRTSGIAVRYEQYF	TGTGCCAGCAGCCGACGGACTAGCGGGATAGCGGTGCGCTACGAGCAGTACTTC
-	-	TRBV11-1	TRBJ2-7	CASNYDPSSYEQYF	TGTGCCAGCAACTATGACCCCAGCTCCTACGAGCAGTACTTC
-	TRBD1	TRBV4-1	TRBJ2-7	CASSLPGTGGDEQYF	TGCGCCAGCAGCCTTCCCGGGACAGGGGGCGACGAGCAGTACTTC
-	TRBD1	TRBV2	TRBJ1-5	CASSGLGGTGGQPQHF	TGTGCCAGCAGTGGCCTGGGCGGGACAGGGGGCCAGCCCCAGCATTTT
-	TRBD1	TRBV7-9	TRBJ2-4	CASSPGQGTIQYF	TGTGCCAGCAGCCCCGGACAGGGGACCATTCAGTACTTC
-	-	TRBV24-1	TRBJ1-2	CATSPGSGSGYTF	TGTGCCACCAGTCCCGGGTCTGGCAGTGGCTACACCTTC
-	TRBD2	TRBV7-2	TRBJ2-7	CASSLVTSGPYEQYF	TGTGCCAGCAGCTTAGTCACTAGCGGCCCCTACGAGCAGTACTTC
-	-	TRBV4-3	TRBJ1-5	CASSQDRAGFQPQHF	TGCGCCAGCAGCCAAGATCGGGCAGGGTTTCAGCCCCAGCATTTT
-	-	TRBV21-1	TRBJ2-1	CASRIVHRRAYNEQFF	TGTGCCAGCAGAATCGTCCATAGGCGGGCCTACAATGAGCAGTTCTTC
-	-	TRBV9	TRBJ2-3	CASSAQGSGTDTQYF	TGTGCCAGCAGCGCCCAGGGGAGTGGCACAGATACGCAGTATTTT
-	TRBD2	TRBV5-4	TRBJ2-2	CASSFGLAGPNTGELFF	TGTGCCAGCAGCTTCGGTCTAGCGGGCCCTAACACCGGGGAGCTGTTTTTT
-	-	TRBV6-2/TRBV6-3	TRBJ1-2	CASSRDMADGYTF	TGTGCCAGCAGTCGGGACATGGCGGATGGCTACACCTTC
-	-	TRBV5-4	TRBJ2-1	CASSPSLTDYNEQFF	TGTGCCAGCAGCCCTAGTTTGACAGATTACAATGAGCAGTTCTTC
-	-	TRBV9	TRBJ2-7	CASSVSPIAAYEQYF	TGTGCCAGCAGCGTAAGTCCCATCGCGGCCTACGAGCAGTACTTC
once	TRBD1	TRBV5-1	TRBJ2-5	CASSRSRQGLGETQYF	TGCGCCAGCAGCCGATCCCGACAGGGATTAGGGGAGACCCAGTACTTC
-	TRBD2	TRBV2	TRBJ2-5	CASSVPSGKETQYF	TGTGCCAGCAGTGTGCCTAGCGGGAAAGAGACCCAGTACTTC
-	-	TRBV21-1	TRBJ2-3	CASSKGRLALDSTDTQYF	TGTGCCAGCAGCAAAGGAAGACTAGCGCTTGATAGCACAGATACGCAGTATTTT
-	TRBD1	TRBV28	TRBJ1-2	CASGSGGDGYGYTF	TGTGCCAGCGGCTCAGGGGGCGATGGGTATGGCTACACCTTC
-	-	TRBV28	TRBJ1-1	CASSLSGFPKLEAFF	TGTGCCAGCAGTCTCTCAGGGTTCCCCAAGCTTGAAGCTTTCTTT
few	-	TRBV7-9	TRBJ2-1	CASRPNFTYSYNEQFF	TGTGCCAGCAGACCAAACTTTACTTATTCCTACAATGAGCAGTTCTTC